One sample yielded the 7 T cell receptor beta chains listed below, sequenced in a study of cytomegalovirus exposure and HLA in healthy donors. Amplification used 60 Vbeta primers and 13 Jbeta primers. Sequencing used immunoSEQ multiplex PCR; TCRdb keeps in-frame clones, though not all of them. The sample lists around 190,000 clones; around 82% were seen once. The sample comprised PBMCs. These receptors originate from a woman in her thirties in good health and CMV-seropositive.

In DNA, the CDR3 is TGTGCCAGCAGCCGAATGGGACTGACGAACACCGGGGAGCTGTTTTTT. Translated, it gives CASSRMGLTNTGELFF. V gene TRBV4-2 combines with J gene TRBJ2-2; TRBD2 might be the D (6 bases). Germline CDR1 reads LGHNA; CDR2 reads YNFKEQ. There are 16 residues in the CDR3. Trimming removed 4 bases at V and 0 bases at J, with 12 bases between.

About this clone: Germline and junction disagree at one end, which may indicate a read error. This chain links TRBV27 with TRBJ1-1; possibly TRBD1 for D (6 bases). The CDR3 runs 12 residues. Germline V CDR1 and CDR2: MNHEY, SMNVEV (reference sequence). The CDR3 here is CASSLTGTVLSF. The CDR3 DNA reads TGTGCCAGCAGTTTAACAGGGACGGTACTATCCTTT.

The chain is built from TRBV30 and TRBJ2-3; 8 positions match TRBD2. The CDR3 is 13 residues long. Germline V gene data show CDR1 as GTSNPN and CDR2 as SVGIG (reference sequence). J was trimmed by 3 bases and V by 2 bases; bases with no gene match: 1. The CDR3 loop reads CAWSSGRTDTQYF. Written as DNA, the CDR3 is TGTGCCTGGAGTAGCGGGAGAACAGATACGCAGTATTTT.

The chain joins TRBV10-2 to TRBJ2-7, with 9 nucleotides matching TRBD1. The CDR3 has 13 amino acids. Germline V gene data show CDR1 as WSHSY and CDR2 as SAAADI. With 6 bases clipped from V and 6 bases from J, the junction kept 6 bases outside the gene matches. In DNA, the CDR3 is TGCGCCAGCAGCGGGACAGGGTATATCGAGCAGTACTTC. Its translation: CASSGTGYIEQYF.

The chain employs TRBV6-5 and TRBJ2-7; D perhaps matches TRBD2 (5 bases). The germline V gene encodes CDR1 MNHEY and CDR2 SVGAGI. This CDR3 comprises 13 residues. The ends were cut back, 6 bases at V and 7 bases at J, with 16 bases in the middle. The CDR3 sequence is CASSPKRQEEQYF. The CDR3 DNA reads TGTGCCAGCAGCCCGAAGCGGCAAGAGGAGCAGTACTTC.

The table lists this clone with a count of one. This sequence joins TRBV19 and TRBJ2-3, with 11 nucleotides matching TRBD2. This CDR3 spans 16 amino acids. Germline CDR1 and CDR2: LNHDA and SQIVND (reference sequence). J was trimmed by 3 bases and V by 5 bases; bases with no gene match: 7. DNA of the CDR3: TGTGCCAGTAGTGGGAGACTAGCGGGAAGGACAGATACGCAGTATTTT. This sequence encodes CASSGRLAGRTDTQYF.

This clone was observed a few times. This rearrangement joins TRBV18 to TRBJ1-1; 7 nucleotides agree with TRBD1. This CDR3 region has 13 residues. CDR1 is KGHSH and CDR2 is LQKENI in the germline V gene. J was trimmed by 7 bases and V by 2 bases; bases with no gene match: 4. Here the CDR3 reads CASSPDQGDEAFF. CDR3 DNA: TGTGCCAGCTCACCAGACCAGGGGGATGAAGCTTTCTTT.